The source of this T cell receptor beta chain is a study of cytomegalovirus exposure and HLA in healthy donors. Study at large: Unique TCRs numbering roughly 85 million, obtained from HLA-typed donors, made up an early data release.

For this clone: Its target is unknown.

Study-level points and caveats: Based on reports, TCR beta sequences accurately predicted HLA-A and HLA-B alleles for most subjects. A later analysis linked a missense variant in DCLRE1C to the trimming of TCR beta V and J genes.

CDR1 is WNHNN, CDR2 SYGVQD, per germline (reference sequence). The CDR3 length is 18 residues. V dropped 0 bases and J dropped 3 bases, with 20 bases sitting between them. PCR amplification relied on 60 Vbeta primers (plus 13 Jbeta primers). Profiled with immunoSEQ multiplex PCR; TCRdb holds only in-frame clones, not every one. The sample consists of 95,000 to 100,000 clones, roughly 70% of them appearing once. The chain couples TRBV10-1 to TRBJ1-2, with a weak D call TRBD1 (5 bases). Sequencing input: PBMCs. This clonotype was obtained from a man aged 50 to 59 in good health and CMV-seronegative. The CDR3 spells CASSESGRGVHADYGYTF. In DNA form, the CDR3 reads TGCGCCAGCAGTGAGTCAGGGAGGGGCGTCCACGCGGACTATGGCTACACCTTC.